The 9 T cell receptor beta chains in this list originate from one sample, sequenced in a study of Ad26.COV2.S vaccination and SARS-CoV-2 variants. The protocol was immunoSEQ multiplex PCR, while the TCRdb copy is restricted to in-frame clones and leaves out a portion. The sample lists nearly 400,000 clones; approximately 90% were seen once. Indicated treatment: roughly 18 received Ad26.COV2.S at low or high dose, single or two shots; about 5 received placebo; per-sample allocation not given. The samples date from day 63 after the first vaccine or placebo injection. The material sequenced was peripheral blood, taken in a trial of Ad26.COV2.S vaccine versus placebo. These receptors all come from a person between 18 and 65 years old who received the Ad26.COV2.S COVID-19 vaccine or a placebo.

This chain connects TRBV14 to TRBJ2-1, with D possibly TRBD2 on 6 matching bases. The CDR3 is 14 residues long. The germline V gene has CDR1 SGHDN and CDR2 FVKESK. V lost 1 base and J 8 bases, leaving 12 bases between the germline ends. DNA of the CDR3: TGTGCCAGCAGCCAAGCGGGACTGGGCCATGAGCAGTTCTTC. Residues: CASSQAGLGHEQFF.

The gene calls are TRBV27 and TRBJ2-1; 9 bases fit TRBD1. The V gene's germline CDR1 is MNHEY and CDR2 SMNVEV (reference sequence). Trimming removed 6 bases from V and 0 bases from J; junction bases left unmatched: 3. CDR3 length: 15 amino acids. CDR3 amino acids: CASRADRGSYNEQFF. The CDR3 nucleotides read TGTGCCAGCAGAGCGGACAGGGGCTCCTACAATGAGCAGTTCTTC.

The chain is built from TRBV30 and TRBJ1-2, with unresolved D. The CDR3 has 13 amino acids. Germline CDR1 reads GTSNPN; CDR2 reads SVGIG (reference sequence). Trimming left V 2 bases short and J 5 bases short, with 12 bases between. The CDR3 loop is CAWSKNTPYGYTF. The CDR3 DNA is TGTGCCTGGAGTAAAAACACTCCTTATGGCTACACCTTC.

This chain connects TRBV6-5 to TRBJ1-5; D remains unclear. With 7 bases removed from V and 1 base from J, the gap between germline ends came to 8 bases. This CDR3 region has 13 residues. Germline V lookup: CDR1 MNHEY, CDR2 SVGAGI. The DNA of the CDR3 is TGTGCCAGCAAGGGCGGCAGCAATCAGCCCCAGCATTTT. Translation gives CASKGGSNQPQHF.

The chain is built from TRBV28 and TRBJ2-1; TRBD2 is a possible D gene (6 bases). Germline assignment: CDR1 MDHEN and CDR2 SYDVKM. This CDR3 spans 15 amino acids. V dropped 4 bases and J dropped 8 bases, with 18 bases sitting between them. The chain's CDR3 is CASSSSPLAMYEQFF. The CDR3 coding sequence is TGTGCCAGCAGTTCGTCCCCACTAGCTATGTATGAGCAGTTCTTC.

This clone was observed a single time. This chain joins TRBV30 and TRBJ1-1; no firm D call. This CDR3 comprises 13 residues. Germline V gene sequence: CDR1 GTSNPN, CDR2 SVGIG (reference sequence). Trimming cost V 4 bases and J 0 bases, with 9 bases left between them. The CDR3 protein is CAWTRRLNTEAFF. DNA for the CDR3: TGTGCCTGGACCAGACGGTTGAACACTGAAGCTTTCTTT.

The gene calls are TRBV19 and TRBJ2-3, with 8 bases fitting TRBD1. This CDR3 is built from 16 residues. The V gene's germline CDR1 is LNHDA and CDR2 SQIVND (reference sequence). Trimming cost V 5 bases and J 7 bases; bases outside gene matches: 14. CDR3 coding DNA: TGTGCCAGTAGTGCTCAGGGACAGGCATCGACCAATACGCAGTATTTT. It encodes CASSAQGQASTNTQYF.

The V call is TRBV19, the J call TRBJ2-1, with D possibly being TRBD2 (6 bases). V was trimmed by 2 bases and J by 7 bases, leaving 12 bases between them. The CDR3 totals 14 residues. Per germline, CDR1 LNHDA and CDR2 SQIVND (reference sequence). Here the CDR3 DNA reads TGTGCCAGTAGTATATCGGGAGTTGTGAATGAGCAGTTCTTC. This sequence encodes CASSISGVVNEQFF. Full variable domain (remainder filled in from reference TRBV19 and TRBJ2-1): DGGITQSPKYLFRKEGQNVTLSCEQNLNHDAMYWYRQDPGQGLRLIYYSQIVNDFQKGDIAEGYSVSREKKESFPLTVTSAQKNPTAFYLCASSISGVVNEQFFGPGTRLTVL.

The CDR3 DNA sequence: TGCGCCAGCAGCCATACGGACGCCGAGCAGTACTTC. As protein: CASSHTDAEQYF. This chain uses TRBV4-1 with TRBJ2-7; D gene ambiguous. Trimming removed 3 bases from V and 6 bases from J, with 9 bases in between. Germline CDR1 and CDR2: MGHRA and YSYEKL. CDR3 length: 12 residues.